The following is a TCR beta chain sequence with its context. This sample stems from a study of blood T cell repertoires in COVID-19. Background on the study: Sites in the United States, Italy and Spain provided acute and convalescent COVID-19 samples.

Original methodology: The assay estimated nucleated cells by amplifying reference gene primers. Sequencing was performed with immunoSEQ multiplex PCR; in TCRdb, only in-frame clones are kept and a portion is missing. The V and J calls and the clone size are those of that table, but D and trimming were determined from the DNA. The sample lists 190,000 or so clones; more than 75% were seen once. This CDR3 spans 13 amino acids. The germline CDR1 and CDR2 sequences are SQVTM and ANQGSEA. V was shortened by 3 bases and J by 3 bases, with 8 bases between the two germline ends. The sequencing input was peripheral blood. The sequence was obtained from a woman aged 18-35 years who had recovered from COVID-19. The chain recombines TRBV29-1 with TRBJ2-2; D not certain. The CDR3 loop reads CSVDIAHTGELFF. CDR3 nucleotide sequence: TGCAGCGTTGATATAGCACACACCGGGGAGCTGTTTTTT.